This T cell receptor beta chain comes out of a study of cytomegalovirus exposure and HLA in healthy donors. Germline CDR1 reads SGHNT; CDR2 reads YYREEE (reference sequence). Between the trimmed V and J ends, which lost 4 bases and 5 bases, there was a span of 18 bases. The CDR3 contains 15 residues. The PCR contained 60 Vbeta and 13 Jbeta primers. Using immunoSEQ multiplex PCR, the repertoire was profiled, and TCRdb retains in-frame clones only, with some absent. The data show roughly 200,000 clones, roughly 85% seen once. The chain has TRBV5-4 and TRBJ2-5; D is perhaps TRBD2 (5 bases). The sample comprised PBMCs. The TCR originated in a woman under 40 in good health and CMV-seropositive. The CDR3 spells CASSSIAPTSETQYF. CDR3 DNA sequence: TGTGCCAGCAGCAGTATAGCGCCAACCTCGGAGACCCAGTACTTC.